Listed below are T cell receptor beta chains from one sample, sequenced in a study of EBV T-cell therapy then PD-1 blockade in nasopharyngeal carcinoma. These receptors have no identified antigens. Sequenced by immunoSEQ multiplex PCR; TCRdb stores in-frame clones only, minus some. The data show 15,000 or so clones, about 85% seen once. Sequencing used CD8+ T cells from blood, obtained at roughly day 99 from a patient whose treatment included autologous EBV-specific T cells and nivolumab. These receptors all come from a man in his forties with nasopharyngeal carcinoma. Both conserved end residues are part of each CDR3. The order of the fields is V gene, D gene, J gene, clone size, CDR3 DNA, CDR3 protein. D genes are given only for firm matches. Clone size is given for some rows only: seen once, a few or many times, or a class if the clone is expanded.

TRBV7-9	NA	TRBJ1-4	NA	TGTGCCAGCAGCGCCGGATGGGGACTGTTTTTT	CASSAGWGLFF
TRBV11-3	NA	TRBJ1-3	NA	TGTGCCAGCAGCGACTCTGGAAACACCATATATTTT	CASSDSGNTIYF
TRBV7-8	NA	TRBJ1-6	NA	TGTGCCAGCAGAGCGGAGGCTTCAAGGAATTCACCCCTCCACTTT	CASRAEASRNSPLHF
TRBV7-9	TRBD1	TRBJ1-2	NA	TGTGCCAGCAGCTTTGACAGGGGCACGGGCTACACCTTC	CASSFDRGTGYTF
TRBV7-9	NA	TRBJ2-1	NA	TGTGCCAGAAGTGACAAACCAGGGAATGAGCAGTTCTTC	CARSDKPGNEQFF
TRBV2	NA	TRBJ2-7	NA	TGTGCCAGCTTGATGTCGAAGTACGAGCAGTACTTC	CASLMSKYEQYF
TRBV7-8	NA	TRBJ1-6	NA	TGTGCCAGCAGCTTGGGCCTATATAATTCACCCCTCCACTTT	CASSLGLYNSPLHF
TRBV5-1	NA	TRBJ1-2	NA	TGCGCCAGCAGCTTGGCAAGACAGGCCAGCGGCTACACCTTC	CASSLARQASGYTF
TRBV7-3	NA	TRBJ2-1	NA	TGTGCCAGCAGCTATCCTCGCGCCCGGGACAACCTTCGGCCCTACAATGAGCAGTTCTTC	CASSYPRARDNLRPYNEQFF
TRBV7-8	NA	TRBJ1-1	NA	TGTGCCAGCACAGGACAGACTGAAGCTTTCTTT	CASTGQTEAFF
TRBV29-1	TRBD1	TRBJ2-5	NA	TGCAGCGTTGAAGGACAGGGGGCAGAGACCCAGTACTTC	CSVEGQGAETQYF
TRBV4-1	NA	TRBJ2-7	NA	TGCGCCAGCAGCCATGGTGGCGGGGCCAATCTAGTCGAGCAGTACTTC	CASSHGGGANLVEQYF
TRBV7-9	TRBD1	TRBJ1-4	once	TGTGCCAGCAGCTCCCGGGACAGGGAAAATGAAAAACTGTTTTTT	CASSSRDRENEKLFF
TRBV2	NA	TRBJ2-3	NA	TGTGCCAGCAGTGGACCAGATACGCAGTATTTT	CASSGPDTQYF
TRBV6-4	NA	TRBJ2-1	NA	TGTGCCAGCAGTGACTCAGCCGCCAATGAGCAGTTCTTC	CASSDSAANEQFF